These T cell receptor beta chains were read from a single sample in a study of identical twins. Each CDR3 protein is one row after TCRdb ran MiXCR on the 5' RACE reads. The table has about 690,000 distinct CDR3 sequences, around 6.1% seen once. Sequenced sample: naive T cells sorted from blood. The receptors stem from a man between 18 and 29 years old in good health. The CDR3 runs from the conserved cysteine through the conserved F or W. The D gene is left open where the match is weak. Size tells how often a clone was seen (once, few, many) or the class of an expanded clone, and some rows leave it out.

TRBJ1-3	TRBV7-2	few	.	TGTGCCAGCAGCCCCATGGTCGCGGCCTCTGGAAACACCATATATTTT	CASSPMVAASGNTIYF
TRBJ2-7	TRBV9	.	TRBD1	TGTGCCAGCAGCCCTGTCCGGACAGGGCGCGAGCAGTACTTC	CASSPVRTGREQYF
TRBJ1-6	TRBV12-3/TRBV12-4	few	TRBD1	TGTGCCAGCAGTTCCTCGACAGGGAATTCACCCCTCCACTTT	CASSSSTGNSPLHF
TRBJ1-2	TRBV29-1	few	.	TGCAGCGTTGCTTGGACGGCCCCCGATGGCTACACCTTC	CSVAWTAPDGYTF
TRBJ2-3	TRBV15	many	.	TGTGCCACTGAGGCGACCCCTTTAGGGGATACGCAGTATTTT	CATEATPLGDTQYF
TRBJ1-6	TRBV10-3	many	.	TGTGCCATCAGCAGGGACCGGAGTCCTTCTCCCCTCCACTTT	CAISRDRSPSPLHF
TRBJ2-5	TRBV11-2	.	.	TGTGCCAGCAGTTCCGGAATCGGCAGGAAAGAGACCCAGTACTTC	CASSSGIGRKETQYF
TRBJ2-7	TRBV7-9	.	.	TGTGCCAGCTGGGGGAGTGGCGGCCTGACCTACGAGCAGTACTTC	CASWGSGGLTYEQYF
TRBJ1-5	TRBV27	.	.	TGTGCCACTCGAGGGGCCCTTAATCAGCCCCAGCATTTT	CATRGALNQPQHF
TRBJ2-1	TRBV4-1	many	TRBD2	TGCGCCAGCAGCCAAGATCCGGCTAGCGGTTACAATGAGCAGTTCTTC	CASSQDPASGYNEQFF
TRBJ2-1	TRBV6-1	.	TRBD1	TGTGCCAGCATGGGGACAGGGGTCTCAAACTCCTACAATGAGCAGTTCTTC	CASMGTGVSNSYNEQFF
TRBJ2-5	TRBV5-1	.	.	TGCGCCAGCAGCTTGGGGGCAGGGATAGAGTCCCAGTACTTC	CASSLGAGIESQYF
TRBJ1-4	TRBV12-3/TRBV12-4	many	.	TGTGCCAGCAGCCGTAATGGGGGCAATGAAAAACTGTTTTTT	CASSRNGGNEKLFF
TRBJ2-1	TRBV5-6	many	TRBD2	TGTGCCAGCAGCGGTCCAGCGGGAGGGTCTTACAATGAGCAGTTCTTC	CASSGPAGGSYNEQFF
TRBJ2-7	TRBV5-1	.	TRBD1	TGCGCCAGCAGCTTGGCCGCGGGACAGGAATACGAGCAGTACTTC	CASSLAAGQEYEQYF
TRBJ1-4	TRBV7-2	few	.	TGTGCCAGCAGCTTAGGTGTGGTTGAAAAACTGTTTTTT	CASSLGVVEKLFF
TRBJ2-5	TRBV28	.	TRBD1	TGTGCCAGCACCTTAGGTCCAGGGGGTTCGAAAGAGACCCAGTACTTC	CASTLGPGGSKETQYF
TRBJ2-4	TRBV20-1	many	.	TGCAGTGCCCAAGGAGGGTCGGGAAACATTCAGTACTTC	CSAQGGSGNIQYF
TRBJ2-5	TRBV3-1	few	TRBD2	TGTGCCAGCAGCCAAGATCTTGTTAGCGGGTACCAAGAGACCCAGTACTTC	CASSQDLVSGYQETQYF
TRBJ1-1	TRBV6-1	many	.	TGTGCCAGCAGTAGACCCCCAGGGGTAAACACTGAAGCTTTCTTT	CASSRPPGVNTEAFF
TRBJ2-7	TRBV5-1	many	.	TGCGCCAGCAGTTACCGCGGTGAGGGCGAGCAGTACTTC	CASSYRGEGEQYF
TRBJ2-7	TRBV6-2/TRBV6-3	many	.	TGTGCCAGCAGCCTCTGGGGCGGAGCGTCCTACGAGCAGTACTTC	CASSLWGGASYEQYF
TRBJ1-5	TRBV18	.	TRBD1	TGTGCCAGCTCACGCGGACAGGGGCCAAATCAGCCCCAGCATTTT	CASSRGQGPNQPQHF
TRBJ1-4	TRBV5-1	many	.	TGCGCCAGCAGCTTGGAGGGGACCTCCGGAAAACTGTTTTTT	CASSLEGTSGKLFF
TRBJ2-7	TRBV13	many	.	TGTGCCAGCAGCTCTAGAAGAGGGGTCTACGAGCAGTACTTC	CASSSRRGVYEQYF
TRBJ2-3	TRBV20-1	many	TRBD2	TGCAGTGCTAGCCCACTAGCGGGGAGGACAGATACGCAGTATTTT	CSASPLAGRTDTQYF
TRBJ2-1	TRBV5-1	many	TRBD2	TGCGCCAGCAGCTATAGACTAGCGGGGGGTGTGAGCTCCTACAATGAGCAGTTCTTC	CASSYRLAGGVSSYNEQFF
TRBJ2-2	TRBV12-3/TRBV12-4	.	.	TGTGCCAGCAGGATACTAGATTGGAACACCGGGGAGCTGTTTTTT	CASRILDWNTGELFF
TRBJ2-3	TRBV7-6	few	.	TGTGCCAGCAGCCCGGGGTCGGCGGGACTCGGCACAGATACGCAGTATTTT	CASSPGSAGLGTDTQYF
TRBJ2-2	TRBV12-3/TRBV12-4	many	TRBD2	TGTGCCAGCAGCTGGACTAGCGGGAGGGCCCTCGCGAACACCGGGGAGCTGTTTTTT	CASSWTSGRALANTGELFF
TRBJ2-4	TRBV4-3	many	TRBD1	TGCGCCAGCAGCCCCGACAGGGGATGGAACATTCAGTACTTC	CASSPDRGWNIQYF
TRBJ2-7	TRBV6-1	few	TRBD2	TGTGCCAGCAGGCGGGGACTAGCGGAAGATTCATACGAGCAGTACTTC	CASRRGLAEDSYEQYF
TRBJ2-1	TRBV4-3	.	.	TGCGCCAGCAGCCAAGAGCTAGCGATCTCCTCCTACAATGAGCAGTTCTTC	CASSQELAISSYNEQFF
TRBJ1-1	TRBV27	.	TRBD1	TGTGCCAGCAGACCAGGGGGGTCGAACACTGAAGCTTTCTTT	CASRPGGSNTEAFF
TRBJ1-1	TRBV12-5	.	.	TGTGCTAGTGGTTTAGATGTGAACACTGAAGCTTTCTTT	CASGLDVNTEAFF
TRBJ1-4	TRBV18	.	.	TGTGCCAGCTCACCACCGATGCGTGAAAGTTGGGACGGACTGATCGGGGAAAAACTGTTTTTT	CASSPPMRESWDGLIGEKLFF
TRBJ2-1	TRBV12-3/TRBV12-4	many	.	TGTGCCAGCAGTTTACCCAGCAATGAGCAGTTCTTC	CASSLPSNEQFF
TRBJ1-1	TRBV6-2/TRBV6-3	many	.	TGTGCCAGCACCTCGGGCCACAACACTGAAGCTTTCTTT	CASTSGHNTEAFF
TRBJ1-1	TRBV5-1	many	.	TGCGCCAGCAGCTCAACGAGGACAGTGAACACTGAAGCTTTCTTT	CASSSTRTVNTEAFF
TRBJ2-1	TRBV5-1	few	.	TGCGCCAGCAGCTTGGCCCAAAGGGGCTTAGGGGCCGATGAGCAGTTCTTC	CASSLAQRGLGADEQFF
TRBJ1-5	TRBV4-1	many	.	TGCGCCAGCAGCCCCCTAGTCAATCAGCCCCAGCATTTT	CASSPLVNQPQHF
TRBJ2-5	TRBV20-1	many	.	TGCAGTGCTAGGCTATTACGAAACCGAGAGACCCAGTACTTC	CSARLLRNRETQYF
TRBJ1-4	TRBV27	few	TRBD1	TGTGCCAGCCGACAGGGGACCATGGAAAAACTGTTTTTT	CASRQGTMEKLFF
TRBJ2-7	TRBV7-2	many	.	TGTGCCAGCAGCTTAGTGGTCCTCCCCGGCTACGAGCAGTACTTC	CASSLVVLPGYEQYF
TRBJ1-5	TRBV10-3	many	TRBD1	TGTGCCATCAGTGACTCGGGACAGATCAATCAGCCCCAGCATTTT	CAISDSGQINQPQHF
TRBJ2-5	TRBV7-9	.	.	TGTGCCACCCAGGTACAAGGCAGGGAAGAGACCCAGTACTTC	CATQVQGREETQYF
TRBJ1-1	TRBV14	few	TRBD1	TGTGCCAGCAGCCTGGGACAGGGGGTTGTAACTGAAGCTTTCTTT	CASSLGQGVVTEAFF
TRBJ2-7	TRBV7-2	.	.	TGTGCCAGCAGTCAACCAGGGCCCAACTCCTACGAGCAGTACTTC	CASSQPGPNSYEQYF
TRBJ2-2	TRBV27	few	.	TGTGCCAGCAGCCCCGTGAGGGGGGCCTCGAACACCGGGGAGCTGTTTTTT	CASSPVRGASNTGELFF
TRBJ2-3	TRBV24-1	.	.	TGTGCCACCAGTGATTTGGTAGGGGTGAAAGATACGCAGTATTTT	CATSDLVGVKDTQYF
TRBJ2-2	TRBV29-1	many	TRBD1	TGCAGTACGGACAGGGGGCGCACCGGGGAGCTGTTTTTT	CSTDRGRTGELFF
TRBJ2-6	TRBV28	many	TRBD1	TGTGCCAGCAGTCACCACAGGGGCCGACCTTCGAGCTCTGGGGCCAACGTCCTGACTTTC	CASSHHRGRPSSSGANVLTF
TRBJ2-5	TRBV20-1	.	.	TGCAGTGCTAGTAGAGACCAAGAGACCCAGTACTTC	CSASRDQETQYF